This T cell receptor (beta chain) emerged from a study of cytomegalovirus exposure and HLA in healthy donors. This CDR3 is 10 amino acids long. Germline-derived CDR1 and CDR2 are MDHEN and SYDVKM. Trimming pared 5 bases from V and 8 bases from J, leaving 3 bases between. The PCR had 60 Vbeta and 13 Jbeta primers. This table comes from immunoSEQ multiplex PCR, and its TCRdb copy is limited to in-frame clones, with some not included. The sample includes about 120,000 clones, approximately 80% of them seen just once. This clone has a single count. The chain uses TRBV28 and TRBJ2-2; D unresolved. This TCR was sampled from a man younger than 30 in good health and CMV-seropositive. The specimen sequenced was PBMCs. CDR3 DNA sequence: TGTGCCAGCAGTACTGGGGAGCTGTTTTTT. It codes for CASSTGELFF.